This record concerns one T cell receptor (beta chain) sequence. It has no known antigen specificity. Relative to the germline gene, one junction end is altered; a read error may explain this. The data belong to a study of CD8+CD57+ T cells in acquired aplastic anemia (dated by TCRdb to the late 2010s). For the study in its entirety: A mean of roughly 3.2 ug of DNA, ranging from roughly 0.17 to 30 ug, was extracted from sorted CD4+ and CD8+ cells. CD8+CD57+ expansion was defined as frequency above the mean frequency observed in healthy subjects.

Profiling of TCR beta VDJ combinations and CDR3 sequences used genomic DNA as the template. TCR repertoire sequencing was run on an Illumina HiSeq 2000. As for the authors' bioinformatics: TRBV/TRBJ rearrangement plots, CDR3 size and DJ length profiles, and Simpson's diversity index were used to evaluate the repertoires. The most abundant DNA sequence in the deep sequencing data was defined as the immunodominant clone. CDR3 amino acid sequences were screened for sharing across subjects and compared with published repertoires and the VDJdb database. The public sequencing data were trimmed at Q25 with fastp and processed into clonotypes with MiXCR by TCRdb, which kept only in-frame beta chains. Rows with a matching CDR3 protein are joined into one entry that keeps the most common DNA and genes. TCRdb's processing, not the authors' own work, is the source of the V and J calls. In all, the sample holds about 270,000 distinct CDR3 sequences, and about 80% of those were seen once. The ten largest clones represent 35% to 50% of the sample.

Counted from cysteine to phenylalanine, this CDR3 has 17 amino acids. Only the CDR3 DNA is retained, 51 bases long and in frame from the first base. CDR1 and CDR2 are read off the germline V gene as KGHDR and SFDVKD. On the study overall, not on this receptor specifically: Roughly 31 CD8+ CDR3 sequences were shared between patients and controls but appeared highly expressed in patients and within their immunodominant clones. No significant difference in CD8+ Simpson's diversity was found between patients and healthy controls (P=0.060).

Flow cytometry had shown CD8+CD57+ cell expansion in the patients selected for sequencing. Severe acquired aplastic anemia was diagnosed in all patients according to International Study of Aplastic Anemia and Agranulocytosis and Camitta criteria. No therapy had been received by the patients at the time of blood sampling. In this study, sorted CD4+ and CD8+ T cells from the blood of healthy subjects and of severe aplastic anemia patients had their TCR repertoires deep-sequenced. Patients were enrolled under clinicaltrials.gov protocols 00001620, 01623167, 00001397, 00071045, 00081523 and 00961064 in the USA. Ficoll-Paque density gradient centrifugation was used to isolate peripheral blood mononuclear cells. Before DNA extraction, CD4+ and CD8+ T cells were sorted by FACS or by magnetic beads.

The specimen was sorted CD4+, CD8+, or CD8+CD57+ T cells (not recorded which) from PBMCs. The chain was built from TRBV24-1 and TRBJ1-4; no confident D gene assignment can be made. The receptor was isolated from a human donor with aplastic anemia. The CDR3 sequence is CAISEKSREQINEKLFF. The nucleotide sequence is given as TGTGCCATCAGTGAGAAGTCAAGGGAACAAATTAATGAAAAACTGTTTTTT.